Only a few counts were recorded for the clone carrying this T cell receptor (beta chain). The sample belongs to a study of identical twins. TCRdb recomputed calls from the 5' RACE reads with MiXCR, one row per CDR3 protein. The sample includes about 530,000 distinct CDR3 sequences, around 20% of them seen just once. CDR3 size: 15 residues. Trimming cost V 1 base and J 4 bases; bases outside gene matches: 5. CDR1 is SGHRS and CDR2 is YFSETQ in the germline V gene. These data are also associated with another study on yellow fever vaccine responses in identical twins.

The sequencing sample was made of CD4+ T cells sorted from blood. This receptor was identified in a young woman in good health. The V and J genes are TRBV5-1 and TRBJ2-1; 7 nucleotides align to TRBD1. CDR3 nucleotides: TGCGCCAGCAGCTTGCAGGGGGAGAGATACAATGAGCAGTTCTTC. Translating gives CASSLQGERYNEQFF.